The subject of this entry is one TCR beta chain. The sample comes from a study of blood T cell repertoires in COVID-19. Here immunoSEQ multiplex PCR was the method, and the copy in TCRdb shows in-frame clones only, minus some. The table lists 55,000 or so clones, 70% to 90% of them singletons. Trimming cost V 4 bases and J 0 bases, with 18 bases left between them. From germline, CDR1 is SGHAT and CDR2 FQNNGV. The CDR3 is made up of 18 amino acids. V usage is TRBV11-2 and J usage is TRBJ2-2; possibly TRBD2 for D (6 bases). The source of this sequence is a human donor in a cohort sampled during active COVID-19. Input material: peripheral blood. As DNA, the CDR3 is TGTGCCAGCAGCTCCCGGCGCACCGGGACTGCGAACACCGGGGAGCTGTTTTTT. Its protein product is CASSSRRTGTANTGELFF.